This is a list of T cell receptor beta chains from one sample in a study of T cells in Graves' hyperthyroidism and ophthalmopathy. Via MiXCR, TCRdb re-called the multiplex PCR reads, giving one row per CDR3 protein. The sample comprises some 620,000 distinct CDR3 sequences, under 20% of which are singletons, and less than 4.5% rests with the top ten. What was sequenced was blood. Receptor source: a woman younger than 45 with Graves' hyperthyroidism. Each CDR3 is given without its conserved first and last residue.

TRBV27,ASSAWTSGSYEQY
TRBV10-3,AISESGGNTIY
TRBV7-2,ASSLGVTRGEQY
TRBV2,ASTGADYGYT
TRBV7-2,ASSYRVTTGPYEQY
TRBV28,ASSPPFGGRSDIQY
TRBV28,ASSLAEDIGNTEAF
TRBV5-1,ASSLAPGSGANVLT
TRBV18,ASSPPDSRGFYGYT
TRBV12-3/TRBV12-4,AKSIDRVNYT
TRBV3-1,ASSQVPDTSYEQY
TRBV13,ASSARQGRNTEAF
TRBV12-3/TRBV12-4,ASSSTVEKLF
TRBV5-5,ASSSTGVYNEQF
TRBV9,ASSVGPGVEAF
TRBV10-2,ASKSGRSTDTQY
TRBV7-2,ASSLAGVLNTEAF
TRBV7-2,ASSLAGQYGGWNQPQH
TRBV7-2,ASSPRTSSGDEQF
TRBV5-8,ASKSLAGGETQY
TRBV13,ASSHREGLREKLF
TRBV9,ASSVVRTDEQF
TRBV12-3/TRBV12-4,ASRPPGGYGYT
TRBV20-1,SARTGGNQPQH
TRBV3-1,ASRKPGVHEQY
TRBV5-1,ASSHLLAGGSEQY
TRBV24-1,ATSDSGAFYNEQF
TRBV5-1,ASRVGTSGSLF
TRBV2,ASTRDSGANVLT
TRBV18,TSFTPSHSYEQY
TRBV7-7,ASSFLRMSSGRLETQY
TRBV19,ATAPAPYEQY
TRBV20-1,SANGGPTGNYEQY
TRBV28,ASSPLTDRTDTQY
TRBV24-1,ATSTGDRVGEKLF
TRBV3-1,ASSQGSTGGLEY
TRBV20-1,SARDPGLAGLPSYEQY
TRBV11-2,ASSLDQGAGAEAF
TRBV28,ASREASSYNEQF
TRBV28,ALRHFIYGYT
TRBV29-1,SVDLQGVETQY
TRBV28,ASRIAGGLYEQY
TRBV6-2/TRBV6-3,ASSYGTGEYQETQY
TRBV6-5,AGSYLPGDMNGYT
TRBV18,ASSPEGNSEREDEQF